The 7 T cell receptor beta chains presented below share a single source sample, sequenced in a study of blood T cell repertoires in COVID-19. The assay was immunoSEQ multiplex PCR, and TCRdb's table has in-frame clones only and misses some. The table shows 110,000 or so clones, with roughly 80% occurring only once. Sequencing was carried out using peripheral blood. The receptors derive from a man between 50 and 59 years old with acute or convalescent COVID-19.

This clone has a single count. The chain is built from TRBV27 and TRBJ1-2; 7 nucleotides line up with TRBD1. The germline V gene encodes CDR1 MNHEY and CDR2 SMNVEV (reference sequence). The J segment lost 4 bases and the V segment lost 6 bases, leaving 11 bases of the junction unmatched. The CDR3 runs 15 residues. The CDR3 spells CASSPQPTGAYGYTF. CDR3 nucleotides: TGTGCCAGCAGCCCTCAGCCTACAGGGGCCTATGGCTACACCTTC.

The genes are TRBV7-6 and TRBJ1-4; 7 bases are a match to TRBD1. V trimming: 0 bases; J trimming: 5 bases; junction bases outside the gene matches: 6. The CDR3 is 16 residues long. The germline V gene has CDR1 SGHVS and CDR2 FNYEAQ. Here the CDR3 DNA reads TGTGCCAGCAGCTTAGCGCTAGGGGGCTGGAATGAAAAACTGTTTTTT. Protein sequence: CASSLALGGWNEKLFF.

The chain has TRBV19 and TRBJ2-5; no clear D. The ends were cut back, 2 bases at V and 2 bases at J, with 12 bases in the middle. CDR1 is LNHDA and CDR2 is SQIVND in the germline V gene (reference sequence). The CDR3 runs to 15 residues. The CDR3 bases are TGTGCCAGTAGTATAACGGTCGGTCCACAAGAGACCCAGTACTTC. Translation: CASSITVGPQETQYF.

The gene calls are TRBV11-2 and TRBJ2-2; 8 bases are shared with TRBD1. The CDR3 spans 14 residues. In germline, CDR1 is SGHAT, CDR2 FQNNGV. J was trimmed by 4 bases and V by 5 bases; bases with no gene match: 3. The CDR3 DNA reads TGTGCCAGCAGCCCAGGGGGCGCCACCGGGGAGCTGTTTTTT. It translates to CASSPGGATGELFF.

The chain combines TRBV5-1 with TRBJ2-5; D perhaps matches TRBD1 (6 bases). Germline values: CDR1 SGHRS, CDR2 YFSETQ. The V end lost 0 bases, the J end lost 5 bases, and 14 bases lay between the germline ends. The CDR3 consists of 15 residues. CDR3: CASSLGHRDLETQYF. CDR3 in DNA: TGCGCCAGCAGCTTGGGTCACAGGGACCTCGAGACCCAGTACTTC.

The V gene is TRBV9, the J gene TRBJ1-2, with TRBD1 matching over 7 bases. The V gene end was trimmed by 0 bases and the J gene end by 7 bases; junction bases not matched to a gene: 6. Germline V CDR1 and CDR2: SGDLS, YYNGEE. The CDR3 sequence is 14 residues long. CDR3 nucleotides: TGTGCCAGCAGCGTAGGAGGGGCAGGGGGTGGCTACACCTTC. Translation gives CASSVGGAGGGYTF.

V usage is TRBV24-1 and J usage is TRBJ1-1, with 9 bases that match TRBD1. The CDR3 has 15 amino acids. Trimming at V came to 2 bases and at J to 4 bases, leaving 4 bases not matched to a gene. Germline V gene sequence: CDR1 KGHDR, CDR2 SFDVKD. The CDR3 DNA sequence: TGTGCCACCAGTGATTCTAAGGACAGGGGCACTGAAGCTTTCTTT. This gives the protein CATSDSKDRGTEAFF.